This TCR beta chain came from a study of blood T cell repertoires in COVID-19. The data were produced by immunoSEQ multiplex PCR, yet TCRdb's version contains in-frame clones alone and is incomplete. The sample carries tens of thousands of clones, 75% to 80% recorded once. Germline CDR1 reads DFQATT; CDR2 reads SNEGSKA (reference sequence). The CDR3 is made up of 11 amino acids. V was trimmed by 1 base and J by 5 bases, leaving 3 bases between them. The source is a man aged 50-60 years with active or convalescent COVID-19. Sequenced: peripheral blood. The rearrangement joins TRBV20-1 to TRBJ2-1; D is ambiguous. The CDR3 DNA is TGCAGTGCTAGAGTCAACAATGAGCAGTTCTTC. This encodes CSARVNNEQFF.